This T cell receptor (beta chain) was identified during a study of regulatory T cells in long-lasting Graves disease. The time point denotes: newly diagnosed GD, antithyroid drugs for less than 3 months. PBMC-extracted RNA yielded the TCR library. Germline CDR1 reads SGHKS; CDR2 reads YYEKEE (reference sequence). Trimming pared 4 bases from V and 0 bases from J, leaving 8 bases between. The length of the CDR3 is 14 residues. To make TCR beta libraries, researchers used iRepertoire HTBI primers and Arm-PCR of CDR3 regions. Per the study methods: The identification of about 68 TRBV and 14 TRBJ segments was made across samples. TCRdb reanalysed the multiplex PCR reads using MiXCR and keeps one entry per CDR3 protein. None of the V and J calls come from the authors' own analysis; TCRdb made them. The table lists 350,000 to 450,000 distinct CDR3 sequences, 16% of them singletons. This clonotype was picked up a small number of times. Its matching antigen is unknown.

Study-wide points: No thyroid tissue was studied; the work used peripheral blood only.

These records were also assigned to another study, of T cells in Graves' hyperthyroidism and ophthalmopathy. That paper adds: Initially, a first-round RT-PCR of the TCR CDR3 employed the HTBI primer set.

V usage is TRBV5-5 and J usage is TRBJ1-3; D ambiguous. The source was peripheral blood mononuclear cells (PBMCs), collected at new diagnosis, from a patient treated with antithyroid drugs. This TCR was sampled from a man between 35 and 55 years old with Graves disease. This CDR3 reads CASSPLISGNTIYF. For the CDR3, the DNA is TGTGCCAGCAGCCCCCTTATCTCTGGAAACACCATATATTTT.